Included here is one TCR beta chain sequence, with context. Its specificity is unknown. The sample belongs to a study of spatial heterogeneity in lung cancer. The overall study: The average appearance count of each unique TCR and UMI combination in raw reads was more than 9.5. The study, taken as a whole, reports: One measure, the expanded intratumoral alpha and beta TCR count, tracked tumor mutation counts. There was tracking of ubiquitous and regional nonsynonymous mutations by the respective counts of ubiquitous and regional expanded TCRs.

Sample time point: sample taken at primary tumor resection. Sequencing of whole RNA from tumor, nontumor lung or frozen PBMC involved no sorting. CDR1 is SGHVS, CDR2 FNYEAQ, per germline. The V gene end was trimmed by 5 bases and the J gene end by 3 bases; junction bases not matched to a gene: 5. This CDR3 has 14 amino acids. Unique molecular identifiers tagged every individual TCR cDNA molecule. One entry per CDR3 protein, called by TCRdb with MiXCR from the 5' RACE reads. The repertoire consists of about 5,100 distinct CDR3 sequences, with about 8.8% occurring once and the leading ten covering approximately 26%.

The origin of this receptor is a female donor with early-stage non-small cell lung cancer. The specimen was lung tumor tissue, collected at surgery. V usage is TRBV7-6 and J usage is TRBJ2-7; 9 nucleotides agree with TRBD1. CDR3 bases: TGTGCCAGCAGCCAAGACAGGGGGGTCTACGAGCAGTACTTC. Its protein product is CASSQDRGVYEQYF.